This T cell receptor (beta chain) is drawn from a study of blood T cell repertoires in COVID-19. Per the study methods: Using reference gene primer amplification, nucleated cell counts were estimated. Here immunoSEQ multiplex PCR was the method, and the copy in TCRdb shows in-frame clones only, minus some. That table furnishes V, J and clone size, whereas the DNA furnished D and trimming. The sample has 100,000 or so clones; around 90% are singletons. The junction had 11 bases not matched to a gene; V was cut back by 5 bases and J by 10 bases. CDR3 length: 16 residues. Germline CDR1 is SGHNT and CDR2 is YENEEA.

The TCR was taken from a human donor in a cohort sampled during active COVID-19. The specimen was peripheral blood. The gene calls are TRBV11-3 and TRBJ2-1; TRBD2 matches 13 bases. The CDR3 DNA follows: TGTGCCAGCAGCCTCTCCGGGACTAGCGGGGCCGCGGAGCAGTTCTTC. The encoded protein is CASSLSGTSGAAEQFF. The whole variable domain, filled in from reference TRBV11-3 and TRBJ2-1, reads EAGVVQSPRYKIIEKKQPVAFWCNPISGHNTLYWYLQNLGQGPELLIRYENEEAVDDSQLPKDRFSAERLKGVDSTLKIQPAELGDSAVYLCASSLSGTSGAAEQFFGPGTRLTVL.